The entry below gives a single TCR beta chain sequence along with its context. The germline gives CDR1 SNHLY, CDR2 FYNNEI. V lost 4 bases, J lost 1 base, and 17 bases lay in between. The CDR3 consists of 16 residues. The source of the sample is a study of cytomegalovirus exposure and HLA in healthy donors. 60 Vbeta and 13 Jbeta primers were used in PCR. Method: immunoSEQ multiplex PCR; TCRdb's copy keeps in-frame clones and lacks some. The sample records 100,000 to 150,000 clones, 81% being singletons. The TCR originated in a man aged 18 to 35 in good health and CMV-seronegative. The sequenced sample was PBMCs. The chain carries TRBV2 and TRBJ2-7; no firm D call. CDR3 protein: CASSGIGDIGSYEQYF. In DNA form, the CDR3 reads TGTGCCAGCAGTGGGATCGGCGACATCGGTTCCTACGAGCAGTACTTC.